The rows below give T cell receptor beta chains drawn from one sample of a study of response to subunit inactivated influenza vaccine. TCRdb fed the RT-PCR reads into MiXCR, producing one record per CDR3 protein. The repertoire consists of about 520,000 distinct CDR3 sequences, with 6% to 9% occurring once and the leading ten covering around 13%. The sequencing used PBMCs from blood, collected less than 30 months after vaccination. All receptors come from a man aged 45 to 75 who received an inactivated influenza vaccine. The CDR3 runs from the conserved cysteine through the conserved F or W. A D gene is named only where the DNA matches it firmly. Clone size is not always given. Where it is, it says once, few, many or a class for expanded clones.

clone_size	d_call	v_call	cdr3_aa
few	-	TRBV29-1	CSVEGRAGNEQFF
many	-	TRBV28	CASSPPMNEQYF
many	TRBD1	TRBV7-2	CASSYSPQGVNTEAFF
-	-	TRBV7-2	CASSSGGRDEQFF
few	TRBD2	TRBV7-8	CASSVWGFSGRTGELFF
many	-	TRBV6-1	CASSLDAGTRNTEAFF
-	TRBD1	TRBV10-3	CAIRDRDNEELFF
few	-	TRBV28	CAAEAQGLYGYTF
-	-	TRBV6-4	CASRPKEGANVLTF
few	-	TRBV7-9	CASSSFRAPRTDTQYF
-	-	TRBV3-1	CASSQVFEGSSYEQYF
-	-	TRBV2	CASSEYGGQLNIEQYF
many	TRBD1	TRBV12-3/TRBV12-4	CASRGQGANTEAFF
many	-	TRBV7-2	CASSFRQSYNEQFF
-	-	TRBV5-4	CASSNGHTNSPLHF
-	TRBD2	TRBV27	CASSFLSGTSGTDTQYF
-	-	TRBV28	CAAGETTGYEQYF
-	-	TRBV20-1	CSALGGSNSYEQYF
many	TRBD2	TRBV7-2	CASSWRGAGGRNEQYF
many	-	TRBV4-3	CASSQGPDSYGYTF
many	TRBD2	TRBV5-1	CASQDLGLAGGKEYNEQFF
-	-	TRBV6-2/TRBV6-3	CASSRTGSGFNEQYF
-	TRBD2	TRBV9	CASSVDTSGYNEQFF
many	-	TRBV20-1	CSATLSKGYNEQFF
-	-	TRBV4-2	CASSPTDTSYGYTF
-	TRBD1	TRBV20-1	CSALAGQGVYEQYF
many	-	TRBV5-1	CASSLHTENEQFF
few	-	TRBV5-1	CASSWGTDSYEQYF
few	-	TRBV20-1	CSARDSQGSSGNTIYF
many	-	TRBV6-1	CASQESGPTYNEQFF
-	-	TRBV7-8	CASSPGPRYNEQFF
-	-	TRBV6-2/TRBV6-3	CASSYSRGEAKNIQYF
-	-	TRBV3-1	CASSLRHTEAFF
few	-	TRBV7-9	CASSPAGSTDTQYF
few	TRBD2	TRBV9	CASSVDPAGGPADTQYF
-	-	TRBV5-7	CAISPGPVFTEAFF
-	TRBD1	TRBV20-1	CSAISGQGGSGANVLTF
few	TRBD1	TRBV29-1	CSVEGRTGKVSSEQYF
many	-	TRBV12-3/TRBV12-4	CASSLVGRQPQHF
few	-	TRBV11-2	CASKRSTDTQYF